The 4 T cell receptor beta chains reported below all come from one sample, sequenced in a study of blood T cells in healthy people across ages. Using a J-beta primer mix together with a sample-barcoded 5' primer, a second PCR was run for about 6 to 12 cycles. TCRdb re-derived calls from the 5' RACE reads in MiXCR, one entry per CDR3 protein. Of hundreds of thousands of distinct CDR3 sequences in the sample, about 21% were seen once. Sequencing was done on a sample of blood. The receptor set was obtained from a man between 65 and 85 years old in good health.

The chain links TRBV2 to TRBJ2-1, with D perhaps being TRBD1 or TRBD2 (5 bases each). The CDR3 covers 13 residues. Germline V gene lookup returns CDR1 SNHLY and CDR2 FYNNEI. The V and J ends lost 8 bases and 4 bases respectively, with 12 bases between them. CDR3 in DNA: TGTGCCAGCCTCCATGAGGGGTACAATGAGCAGTTCTTC. Its translation: CASLHEGYNEQFF.

This clonotype turned up a few times. The chain couples TRBV5-4 to TRBJ2-3; 8 nucleotides line up with TRBD2. Germline trimming cut 3 bases from V and 3 bases from J; bases unmatched to any gene: 9. CDR1 is SGHNT, CDR2 YYREEE, per germline (reference sequence). The CDR3 spans 16 residues. The CDR3 DNA sequence: TGTGCCAGCAGCTCCGCCGGGACTAGGATTACAGATACGCAGTATTTT. Residues: CASSSAGTRITDTQYF.

The chain is built from TRBV20-1 and TRBJ1-2; 9 nucleotides agree with TRBD1. The junction had 6 bases not matched to a gene; V was cut back by 3 bases and J by 4 bases. CDR3 length equals 14 residues. Looked up from germline, CDR1 is DFQATT and CDR2 is SNEGSKA (reference sequence). The CDR3 DNA sequence: TGCAGTGCTAGGGTGACAGGGGGGAGCTATGGCTACACCTTC. Protein product: CSARVTGGSYGYTF.

The rearrangement links TRBV6-5 to TRBJ1-1, with D possibly being TRBD1 (5 bases). The ends were cut back, 2 bases at V and 12 bases at J, with 10 bases in the middle. Germline CDR1 reads MNHEY; CDR2 reads SVGAGI. The CDR3 spans 11 residues. The CDR3 loop is CASSYGAGTFF. The CDR3 nucleotides read TGTGCCAGCAGTTACGGGGCAGGGACTTTCTTT.